These 15 T cell receptor beta chains share one sample of origin, sequenced in a study of cytomegalovirus exposure and HLA in healthy donors. Method: immunoSEQ multiplex PCR; TCRdb's copy keeps in-frame clones and lacks some. Of over 150,000 clones listed, approximately 89% are singletons. Sample: PBMCs. The source of these receptors is a woman aged 18-30 years in good health and CMV-seropositive.

The rearrangement uses TRBV19 and TRBJ2-4, with TRBD2 as a possible D gene (6 bases). V was clipped by 3 bases and J by 2 bases, with 11 bases between them. From germline, CDR1 is LNHDA and CDR2 SQIVND (reference sequence). CDR3 length: 15 residues. CDR3 amino acids: CASSIWAGPKNIQYF. In DNA form, the CDR3 reads TGTGCCAGTAGTATTTGGGCGGGGCCCAAAAACATTCAGTACTTC.

This chain links TRBV7-2 with TRBJ2-2; 10 bases map to TRBD2. V lost 4 bases to trimming and J lost 4 bases; unmatched junction nucleotides: 3. The CDR3 consists of 15 residues. From germline, CDR1 is SGHTA and CDR2 FQGNSA. The CDR3 reads CASSSSGRGTGELFF. The CDR3 DNA reads as TGTGCCAGCAGCTCTAGCGGGAGAGGCACCGGGGAGCTGTTTTTT.

The V and J genes are TRBV30 and TRBJ2-5; D might be TRBD1 (6 bases). V gave up 1 base and J gave up 1 base, with 7 bases separating them. This CDR3 region has 13 residues. Germline CDR1 and CDR2: GTSNPN and SVGIG (reference sequence). CDR3 DNA sequence: TGTGCCTGGAGTGGACAGGTCCAAGAGACCCAGTACTTC. It is translated as CAWSGQVQETQYF.

The rearrangement joins TRBV9 to TRBJ2-1, with 11 bases matching TRBD2. Per the germline V gene, CDR1 is SGDLS and CDR2 is YYNGEE. The length of the CDR3 is 14 residues. Trimming removed 5 bases from V and 5 bases from J; junction bases left unmatched: 3. CDR3 nucleotide sequence: TGTGCCAGCAGTAGCGGGAGGGCAGACAATGAGCAGTTCTTC. Encoded protein: CASSSGRADNEQFF.

The CDR3 reads CASSLAAGAEEKLFF. In nucleotides, the CDR3 is TGCGCCAGCAGCTTGGCAGCAGGGGCTGAGGAAAAACTGTTTTTT. The chain is built from TRBV5-1 and TRBJ1-4, with D perhaps TRBD1 (6 bases). V was clipped by 0 bases and J by 8 bases, with 14 bases between them. The CDR3 runs to 15 residues. Germline V gene sequence: CDR1 SGHRS, CDR2 YFSETQ.

About this clone itself: This specimen includes other DNA sequences encoding the same CDR3. The chain links TRBV25-1 to TRBJ2-5; D perhaps matches TRBD1 (5 bases). Trimming removed 2 bases from V and 5 bases from J, with 9 bases in between. Looked up from germline, CDR1 is MGHDK and CDR2 is SYGVNS. This CDR3 has 13 amino acids. The chain's CDR3 is CASSEAGQETQYF. The CDR3 DNA reads TGTGCCAGCAGTGAAGCAGGGCAGGAGACCCAGTACTTC.

The chain is built from TRBV19 and TRBJ1-3, with 7 positions matching TRBD1. V was clipped by 8 bases and J by 0 bases; unmatched bases: 10. CDR1 is LNHDA and CDR2 is SQIVND in the germline V gene (reference sequence). This CDR3 spans 16 amino acids. The CDR3, as DNA: TGTGCCAGTGATATCCCGGGACAGCGCTCTGGAAACACCATATATTTT. Translation gives CASDIPGQRSGNTIYF.

The chain employs TRBV13 and TRBJ2-5; D possibly corresponds to TRBD1 (6 bases). CDR3 size: 13 residues. Trimming took off 1 base at V and 6 bases at J, with 9 bases between the two ends. Germline-derived CDR1 and CDR2 are PRHDT and FYEKMQ (reference sequence). Here the CDR3 DNA reads TGTGCCAGCAGCTTAGAAAGGGGGAAGACCCAGTACTTC. Its protein is CASSLERGKTQYF.

J is TRBJ1-2 and V is TRBV7-9; D gene uncertain. This CDR3 comprises 12 residues. Trimming shortened V by 4 bases and J by 8 bases, and 11 bases separated the two germline ends. Germline V gives CDR1 SEHNR, CDR2 FQNEAQ (reference sequence). As DNA, the CDR3 is TGTGCCAGCAGCTCATCGAATGGCGGCTACACCTTC. Protein: CASSSSNGGYTF.

V is TRBV28 and J is TRBJ2-4, with 10 bases lining up with TRBD1. The ends lost 6 bases at V and 3 bases at J; junction bases unmatched: 8. Germline V lookup: CDR1 MDHEN, CDR2 SYDVKM. The CDR3 consists of 16 residues. The CDR3, as DNA: TGTGCCAGCAGAGACAGGGGGCGTCTGGACAAAAACATTCAGTACTTC. Amino acid sequence: CASRDRGRLDKNIQYF.

The genes are TRBV7-3 and TRBJ2-1; TRBD2 matches 7 bases. Germline trimming cut 2 bases from V and 6 bases from J; bases unmatched to any gene: 4. Germline V lookup: CDR1 SGHTA, CDR2 FQGTGA. The CDR3 extends over 14 amino acids. CDR3 nucleotides: TGTGCCAGCAGCTTAGCGGGAGTTGGCAATGAGCAGTTCTTC. Protein: CASSLAGVGNEQFF.

A word on this clone: The sample has other DNA sequences that encode this CDR3 too. This chain links TRBV28 with TRBJ2-7; D not resolved. V was shortened by 6 bases and J by 3 bases, with 6 bases between the two germline ends. CDR3 length: 11 amino acids. Germline CDR1 is MDHEN and CDR2 is SYDVKM. The CDR3 DNA sequence: TGTGCCAGCAGCATCAGCTACGAGCAGTACTTC. The encoded protein is CASSISYEQYF.

The genes are TRBV28 and TRBJ2-7; TRBD2 agrees at 8 bases. Germline trimming cut 3 bases from V and 1 base from J; bases unmatched to any gene: 11. Germline V lookup: CDR1 MDHEN, CDR2 SYDVKM. The CDR3 loop spans 17 amino acids. CDR3 loop: CASSFPPRAGASYEQYF. CDR3 DNA: TGTGCCAGCAGTTTCCCCCCAAGAGCGGGAGCTTCCTACGAGCAGTACTTC.

This chain connects TRBV30 to TRBJ2-1; 12 positions agree with TRBD2. CDR1 and CDR2 from the germline V gene are GTSNPN and SVGIG (reference sequence). The J segment lost 13 bases and the V segment lost 4 bases, leaving 14 bases of the junction unmatched. This CDR3 spans 15 amino acids. The CDR3 bases are TGTGCCTGGATACCGGGAGGACTAGCGGGATCTCCCCAGTTCTTC. Translation gives CAWIPGGLAGSPQFF. Variable domain in full (rest from reference TRBV30 and TRBJ2-1): SQTIHQWPATLVQPVGSPLSLECTVEGTSNPNLYWYRQAAGRGLQLLFYSVGIGQISSEVPQNLSASRPQDRQFILSSKKLLLSDSGFYLCAWIPGGLAGSPQFFGPGTRLTVL.

V gene TRBV28 combines with J gene TRBJ1-4; 9 nucleotides line up with TRBD1. The CDR3 runs to 15 residues. Germline CDR1 reads MDHEN; CDR2 reads SYDVKM. J gave up 8 bases and V 5 bases, and 9 bases lay outside the gene matches. DNA for the CDR3: TGTGCCAGCAGTCCCCGGGACAGGGAAAACGAAAAACTGTTTTTT. Translated, it gives CASSPRDRENEKLFF.